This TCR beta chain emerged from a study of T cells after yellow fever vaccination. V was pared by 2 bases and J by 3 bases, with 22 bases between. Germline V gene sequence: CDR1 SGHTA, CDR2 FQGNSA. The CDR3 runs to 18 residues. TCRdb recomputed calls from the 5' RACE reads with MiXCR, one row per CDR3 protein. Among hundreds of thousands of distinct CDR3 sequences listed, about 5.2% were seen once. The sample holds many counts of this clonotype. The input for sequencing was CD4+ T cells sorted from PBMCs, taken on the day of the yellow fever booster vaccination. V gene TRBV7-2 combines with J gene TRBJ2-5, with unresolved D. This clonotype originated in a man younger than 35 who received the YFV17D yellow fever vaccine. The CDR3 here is CASSLMLAGRFGEETQYF. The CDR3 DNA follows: TGTGCCAGCAGCTTAATGTTGGCAGGACGGTTCGGAGAAGAGACCCAGTACTTC.